The present TCR beta chain was sequenced within a study of CD8 T cells in Susac syndrome. Study results and caveats: As acknowledged by the study, its TCR sequencing and HLA analysis included a relatively small number of individuals.

Random hexamers were used to reverse transcribe the RNA input (about 0.5 to 1 ug). Across 54 Vbeta and 13 Jbeta, TCR beta CDR3 was amplified with immunoSEQ multiplex PCR. TCRdb independently ran MiXCR on the immunoSEQ multiplex PCR reads; one entry per CDR3 protein. The data show 150,000 to 200,000 distinct CDR3 sequences, approximately 94% seen once. Concerning this clonotype: Antigen specificity is unknown.

The multiple sclerosis controls comprised treatment-naive patients whose relapsing-remitting disease was stable or active. TEMRA cells underwent FACS enrichment and CD8+ and CD4+ T cells underwent negative isolation. J gave up 5 bases and V 2 bases, and 3 bases lay outside the gene matches. The CDR3 consists of 13 residues. Germline V lookup: CDR1 SGHTA, CDR2 FQGNSA. The specimen was CD4+ T cells from PBMCs. The chain has TRBV7-2 and TRBJ2-7, with 7 bases lining up with TRBD1. The receptor's source is a human donor with multiple sclerosis. CDR3 sequence (DNA): TGTGCCAGCAGCTTAAACAGGGGCCACGAGCAGTACTTC. Amino acids: CASSLNRGHEQYF. Drawing the rest from reference TRBV7-2 and TRBJ2-7, the complete variable domain is GAGVSQSPSNKVTEKGKDVELRCDPISGHTALYWYRQSLGQGLEFLIYFQGNSAPDKSGLPSDRFSAERTGGSVSTLTIQRTQQEDSAVYLCASSLNRGHEQYFGPGTRLTVT.